These 32 T cell receptor beta chains came from one sample sequenced in a study of T cell changes during pregnancy in multiple sclerosis. This table comes from immunoSEQ multiplex PCR, and its TCRdb copy is limited to in-frame clones, with some not included. The sample lists about 31,000 clones, approximately 91% occurring once. The starting material was CD8+ T cells from peripheral blood mononuclear cells, obtained in the second trimester of pregnancy. The source of these receptors is a female donor with multiple sclerosis, enrolled in a pregnancy study.

The chain joins TRBV7-6 to TRBJ2-7; TRBD2 matches at 7 bases. The germline V gene encodes CDR1 SGHVS and CDR2 FNYEAQ. The CDR3 contains 20 residues. After removal of 2 bases from V and 7 bases from J, the junction contained 26 bases not matched to a gene. In DNA, the CDR3 is TGTGCCAGCAGCTTATTCATCCAATCGATAGGGACCCCTAGCGGCGGGGAGCAGTACTTC. Translation gives CASSLFIQSIGTPSGGEQYF.

This CDR3 reads CASSQNPGSPETQYF. In DNA form, the CDR3 reads TGCGCCAGCAGCCAAAACCCCGGTTCACCAGAGACCCAGTACTTC. V and J are TRBV4-1 and TRBJ2-5; D is uncertain. The CDR3 length is 15 residues. With 2 bases removed from V and 4 bases from J, the gap between germline ends came to 14 bases. Per the germline V gene, CDR1 is MGHRA and CDR2 is YSYEKL.

This clone was counted a single time. The gene calls are TRBV6-5 and TRBJ1-1; no clear D. Germline V gene data show CDR1 as MNHEY and CDR2 as SVGAGI. This CDR3 has 13 amino acids. The V and J ends lost 6 bases and 0 bases respectively, with 8 bases between them. DNA of the CDR3: TGTGCCAGCAGGGAGAACATGAACACTGAAGCTTTCTTT. Translation gives CASRENMNTEAFF.

The rearrangement uses TRBV2 and TRBJ2-1; a weak D match, TRBD1 (5 bases). Germline lookup yields CDR1 SNHLY and CDR2 FYNNEI. V was shortened by 6 bases and J by 6 bases, with 21 bases between the two germline ends. CDR3 length: 16 residues. CDR3: CASRTPRQGRLNEQFF. CDR3 coding DNA: TGTGCCAGCAGGACCCCCCGGCAGGGTCGACTCAATGAGCAGTTCTTC. Complete variable domain (other parts from reference TRBV2 and TRBJ2-1): EPEVTQTPSHQVTQMGQEVILRCVPISNHLYFYWYRQILGQKVEFLVSFYNNEISEKSEIFDDQFSVERPDGSNFTLKIRSTKLEDSAMYFCASRTPRQGRLNEQFFGPGTRLTVL.

J is TRBJ1-1 and V is TRBV28; possibly TRBD1 for D (6 bases). V was clipped by 4 bases and J by 0 bases, with 15 bases between them. The germline V gene has CDR1 MDHEN and CDR2 SYDVKM. This CDR3 has 16 residues. CDR3 DNA: TGTGCCAGCAGTTACCCGGTGGACAGCATGAACACTGAAGCTTTCTTT. Translation: CASSYPVDSMNTEAFF.

This chain connects TRBV7-9 to TRBJ2-4; 7 bases line up with TRBD1. V lost 1 base and J lost 3; bases outside the gene matches: 3. In germline, CDR1 is SEHNR, CDR2 FQNEAQ (reference sequence). This CDR3 is built from 15 residues. The CDR3 spells CASSLGQGVKNIQYF. The CDR3 bases are TGTGCCAGCAGCTTAGGACAGGGAGTCAAAAACATTCAGTACTTC.

Of note for this clone: A junction boundary mismatches the germline segment, possibly from a read error. The chain recombines TRBV7-7 with TRBJ2-1; D is perhaps TRBD1 (6 bases). CDR3 size: 13 residues. Germline V lookup: CDR1 SSHAT, CDR2 FNYEAQ (reference sequence). The CDR3: CASSLGGVGEQFF. CDR3 nucleotide sequence: TGTGCTAGCAGCTTAGGGGGAGTGGGTGAGCAGTTCTTC. Complete variable domain (other parts from reference TRBV7-7 and TRBJ2-1): GAGVSQSPRYKVTKRGQDVTLRCDPISSHATLYWYQQALGQGPEFLTYFNYEAQPDKSGLPSDRFSAERPEGSISTLTIQRTEQRDSAMYRCASSLGGVGEQFFGPGTRLTVL.

DNA for the CDR3: TGTGCCAGCAGCTTGACGCTAGCGGGAGGGTCCTACGAGCAGTACTTC. It codes for CASSLTLAGGSYEQYF. The chain joins TRBV5-4 to TRBJ2-7; TRBD2 matches at 12 bases. The J segment lost 1 base and the V segment lost 1 base, leaving 3 bases of the junction unmatched. The germline V gene encodes CDR1 SGHNT and CDR2 YYREEE (reference sequence). The CDR3 extends over 16 amino acids. Together with reference TRBV5-4 and TRBJ2-7, the CDR3 gives the full variable domain: ETGVTQSPTHLIKTRGQQVTLRCSSQSGHNTVSWYQQALGQGPQFIFQYYREEENGRGNFPPRFSGLQFPNYSSELNVNALELDDSALYLCASSLTLAGGSYEQYFGPGTRLTVT.

The chain links TRBV4-1 to TRBJ2-2, with a possible D match to TRBD2 (6 bases). V dropped 1 base and J dropped 4 bases, with 13 bases sitting between them. Per the germline V gene, CDR1 is MGHRA and CDR2 is YSYEKL. The CDR3 sequence is 16 residues long. The CDR3 DNA reads as TGCGCCAGCAGCCAAGTAGAGGTGGAGGGCACCGGGGAGCTGTTTTTT. Protein sequence: CASSQVEVEGTGELFF.

The chain uses TRBV4-3 and TRBJ1-5; tentative D call: TRBD1 (6 bases). V was cut by 3 bases and J by 7 bases, with 19 bases left in between. This CDR3 comprises 16 residues. Germline CDR1 reads LGHNA; CDR2 reads YSLEER. CDR3 coding DNA: TGCGCCAGCAGCCAGACGGTGGGCAGGGGCGGCCAGCCCCAGCATTTT. This gives the protein CASSQTVGRGGQPQHF.

This clone appeared a single time. V usage is TRBV10-3 and J usage is TRBJ2-7; a weak D match, TRBD2 (5 bases). Germline loops: CDR1 ENHRY, CDR2 SYGVKD. The CDR3 contains 13 residues. V was trimmed by 2 bases and J by 3 bases, leaving 8 bases between them. CDR3 loop: CAISEERSYEQYF. CDR3 bases: TGTGCCATCAGTGAGGAGCGGAGCTACGAGCAGTACTTC.

The chain links TRBV4-3 to TRBJ1-2; 7 bases are shared with TRBD1. The CDR3 spans 16 residues. The junction had 12 bases not matched to a gene; V was cut back by 0 bases and J by 8 bases. The V gene's germline CDR1 is LGHNA and CDR2 YSLEER. CDR3 in DNA: TGCGCCAGCAGCCAAGACCAGACAGGGATCCCTTGGGGCTACACCTTC. This gives the protein CASSQDQTGIPWGYTF.

The CDR3 DNA sequence: TGCGCCAGCAGCCAAGAGGTCGGGGGGGAAGAGACCCAGTACTTC. It yields the protein CASSQEVGGEETQYF. The genes are TRBV4-3 and TRBJ2-5, with 8 positions matching TRBD2. CDR1 LGHNA and CDR2 YSLEER come from the germline V gene. The CDR3 runs 15 residues. V lost 0 bases to trimming and J lost 3 bases; unmatched junction nucleotides: 3.

The rearrangement joins TRBV19 to TRBJ1-1; tentative D call: TRBD1 (6 bases). This CDR3 has 14 amino acids. Trimming pared 10 bases from V and 1 base from J, leaving 16 bases between. Germline CDR1 LNHDA, CDR2 SQIVND (reference sequence). The CDR3 DNA reads TGTGCCACCTTAAGAAGGGGACAGAACACTGAAGCTTTCTTT. Translated, it gives CATLRRGQNTEAFF.

The genes are TRBV21-1 and TRBJ2-1; the DNA was not compared with TRBD2, the D call given in the table. TRBV21-1 is given as a pseudogene. This CDR3 is 14 amino acids long. The CDR3 protein is CASSAGTSGHEQFF. The CDR3 coding sequence is TGTGCCAGCAGCGCCGGGACTAGCGGTCATGAGCAGTTCTTC.

V gene TRBV7-9 combines with J gene TRBJ2-5; 7 nucleotides agree with TRBD1. Losses at the gene ends were 2 bases for V and 1 base for J; bases not matched to a gene: 4. Germline CDR1 SEHNR, CDR2 FQNEAQ (reference sequence). The CDR3 spans 15 residues. Written as DNA, the CDR3 is TGTGCCAGCAGCTTACCTCGGACAGGCCAAGAGACCCAGTACTTC. This codes for CASSLPRTGQETQYF.

This sequence joins TRBV4-3 and TRBJ2-1, with D perhaps matching TRBD1 (6 bases). The germline V gene encodes CDR1 LGHNA and CDR2 YSLEER. The CDR3 is made up of 14 amino acids. V dropped 4 bases and J dropped 4 bases, with 11 bases sitting between them. This CDR3 reads CASSLTGLYNEQFF. The CDR3, as DNA: TGCGCCAGCAGCCTAACAGGGTTATACAATGAGCAGTTCTTC.

V and J are TRBV5-6 and TRBJ2-7, with 14 bases identical to TRBD2. The CDR3 extends over 15 amino acids. Per germline, CDR1 SGHDT and CDR2 YYEEEE. V lost 0 bases to trimming and J lost 5 bases; unmatched junction nucleotides: 1. For the CDR3, the DNA is TGTGCCAGCAGCTTGGGGGGACTAGCGGGGGACGAGCAGTACTTC. It specifies CASSLGGLAGDEQYF.

V is TRBV7-3 and J is TRBJ2-1, with TRBD2 identical over 14 bases. Germline CDR1 and CDR2: SGHTA and FQGTGA. The CDR3 loop spans 17 amino acids. V lost 4 bases to trimming and J lost 3 bases; unmatched junction nucleotides: 5. The CDR3 DNA sequence: TGTGCCAGCAGCTCGGGGACTAGCGGGAGCCTCTACAATGAGCAGTTCTTC. Translating it yields CASSSGTSGSLYNEQFF.

This chain connects TRBV5-5 to TRBJ1-5; 9 bases fit TRBD1. The CDR3 runs to 15 residues. The V segment lost 3 bases and the J segment 5 bases; nucleotides outside the gene matches: 6. Per the germline V gene, CDR1 is SGHKS and CDR2 is YYEKEE (reference sequence). The chain's CDR3 is CASSSTGGLHQPQHF. In nucleotides, the CDR3 is TGTGCCAGCAGCTCGACAGGGGGGCTCCATCAGCCCCAGCATTTT.

The chain carries TRBV28 and TRBJ2-5, with 7 bases fitting TRBD1. The J segment lost 1 base and the V segment lost 4 bases, leaving 0 bases of the junction unmatched. Germline CDR1 MDHEN, CDR2 SYDVKM. CDR3 length equals 13 residues. CDR3 sequence reads: CASSWTGQETQYF. The CDR3 DNA sequence: TGTGCCAGCAGTTGGACAGGCCAAGAGACCCAGTACTTC.

This clone was recorded once. The genes are TRBV10-3 and TRBJ1-2, with D unresolved. Germline lookup yields CDR1 ENHRY and CDR2 SYGVKD. CDR3 length: 17 amino acids. Trimming took off 6 bases at V and 5 bases at J, with 25 bases between the two ends. In nucleotides, the CDR3 is TGTGCCATCAGGGAGAAGGAGACCCAAGGCTTAAGGTATGGCTACACCTTC. It translates to CAIREKETQGLRYGYTF.

This chain connects TRBV19 to TRBJ2-1; 12 nucleotides agree with TRBD2. With 3 bases clipped from V and 10 bases from J, the junction kept 7 bases outside the gene matches. This CDR3 is built from 15 residues. The germline V gene encodes CDR1 LNHDA and CDR2 SQIVND (reference sequence). The CDR3 DNA sequence: TGTGCCAGTAGTATGGCCCTCGGACTAGCGGGGGAGCAGTTCTTC. Protein product: CASSMALGLAGEQFF.

The J gene is TRBJ2-7, the V gene TRBV29-1; 9 bases map to TRBD1. V lost 4 bases, J lost 4 bases, and 8 bases stayed unmatched. Germline lookup yields CDR1 SQVTM and CDR2 ANQGSEA. The CDR3 runs to 14 residues. CDR3 protein: CSVVPSTGGYEQYF. In DNA, the CDR3 is TGCAGCGTTGTCCCCTCGACAGGGGGTTACGAGCAGTACTTC.

This clone was seen only once. The chain combines TRBV7-3 with TRBJ2-1; D possibly corresponds to TRBD2 (6 bases). Germline loops: CDR1 SGHTA, CDR2 FQGTGA. This CDR3 region has 16 residues. Trimming removed 1 base from V and 2 bases from J, with 12 bases in between. CDR3 protein: CASSLSPGEAYNEQFF. CDR3 nucleotide sequence: TGTGCCAGCAGCTTAAGTCCGGGAGAAGCCTACAATGAGCAGTTCTTC.

The chain combines TRBV4-1 with TRBJ2-7; D uncertain. This CDR3 is 11 amino acids long. Between the trimmed V and J ends, which lost 3 bases and 6 bases, there was a span of 6 bases. CDR1 is MGHRA, CDR2 YSYEKL, per germline. The chain's CDR3 is CASSQFGEQYF. CDR3 sequence (DNA): TGCGCCAGCAGCCAGTTCGGCGAGCAGTACTTC.

A single count supports this clone. The chain uses TRBV7-9 and TRBJ1-3; D might be TRBD1 (5 bases). Germline CDR1 and CDR2: SEHNR and FQNEAQ (reference sequence). This CDR3 contains 14 residues. Trimming removed 4 bases from V and 4 bases from J, with 11 bases in between. The CDR3 region has the DNA TGTGCCAGCAGCTCCGACAGTTCGGGAAACACCATATATTTT. This translates into CASSSDSSGNTIYF. Based on the CDR3 plus reference TRBV7-9 and TRBJ1-3, the full variable domain is DTGVSQNPRHKITKRGQNVTFRCDPISEHNRLYWYRQTLGQGPEFLTYFQNEAQLEKSRLLSDRFSAERPKGSFSTLEIQRTEQGDSAMYLCASSSDSSGNTIYFGEGSWLTVV.

The gene calls are TRBV19 and TRBJ2-1, with D tentatively TRBD2 (5 bases). The CDR3 totals 11 residues. The V end was cut by 9 bases, the J end by 6 bases, with 9 bases between. Per germline, CDR1 LNHDA and CDR2 SQIVND (reference sequence). CDR3 sequence (DNA): TGTGCCAGCACGGACTCCAATGAGCAGTTCTTC. This codes for CASTDSNEQFF.

The rearrangement uses TRBV19 and TRBJ2-3; 7 nucleotides match TRBD2. Germline CDR1 and CDR2: LNHDA and SQIVND (reference sequence). The V and J ends lost 5 bases and 1 base, in that order; junction bases with no gene match: 3. This CDR3 has 14 residues. CDR3: CASSHLAGTDTQYF. The CDR3 DNA sequence: TGTGCCAGTAGTCATCTAGCGGGCACAGATACGCAGTATTTT.

The gene calls are TRBV10-3 and TRBJ1-3; D is ambiguous. Trimming removed 0 bases at V and 2 bases at J, with 8 bases between. This CDR3 has 15 amino acids. Germline V lookup: CDR1 ENHRY, CDR2 SYGVKD. The CDR3 protein is CAISESEVPGNTIYF. CDR3 nucleotides: TGTGCCATCAGTGAGTCGGAGGTTCCTGGAAACACCATATATTTT.

The chain employs TRBV7-9 and TRBJ2-7, with D uncertain. Germline CDR1 and CDR2: SEHNR and FQNEAQ (reference sequence). The length of the CDR3 is 12 residues. With 3 bases removed from V and 2 bases from J, the gap between germline ends came to 5 bases. The CDR3, as DNA: TGTGCCAGCAGCTTTAGTGCCTACGAGCAGTACTTC. Residues: CASSFSAYEQYF.

This rearrangement joins TRBV7-9 to TRBJ2-7, with TRBD1 matching 7 bases. The CDR3 has 13 residues. CDR1 and CDR2 (germline): SEHNR, FQNEAQ (reference sequence). With 5 bases clipped from V and 5 bases from J, the junction kept 6 bases outside the gene matches. The CDR3 spells CASSGTAPDEQYF. The CDR3 region has the DNA TGTGCCAGCAGCGGGACAGCTCCCGACGAGCAGTACTTC.